This entry lists 24 T cell receptor beta chains sequenced from one sample in a study of Graves' ophthalmopathy and Graves' hyperthyroidism. Amplified material comprised TCR beta CDR3 regions derived from RNA transcripts. HTBI primers served in a first-round RT-PCR, which a second-round multiplex PCR followed. TCRdb processed the multiplex PCR reads anew with MiXCR; each CDR3 protein has one entry. This sample carries roughly 420,000 distinct CDR3 sequences, over 20% of them seen once, and the ten largest clones take more than 2.5%. The sequenced sample consisted of peripheral blood. The receptors shown here come from a woman aged 18 to 35 with stable Graves' hyperthyroidism.

The V gene is TRBV6-2 or TRBV6-3, the J gene TRBJ1-1; the D is unclear. The V gene lost 3 bases and the J gene lost 1 base, with 9 bases spanning the gap. In germline, CDR1 is MNHEY, CDR2 SVGEGT. CDR3 size: 14 residues. The CDR3 coding sequence is TGTGCCAGCAGTTATCTCCCAGGGAACACTGAAGCTTTCTTT. Protein: CASSYLPGNTEAFF.

This clonotype showed up many times. The chain recombines TRBV30 with TRBJ1-2; D remains unclear. The CDR3 spans 13 residues. V lost 3 bases and J lost 3, with 11 bases in between. Germline assignment: CDR1 GTSNPN and CDR2 SVGIG (reference sequence). CDR3 protein: CAWRHSLDYGYTF. CDR3 DNA sequence: TGTGCCTGGAGACACTCGCTAGACTATGGCTACACCTTC.

This clonotype came up many times. The junction differs from germline at one of its ends, possibly a read error. V gene TRBV7-2 combines with J gene TRBJ2-7; TRBD2 might be the D (6 bases). Germline V gene sequence: CDR1 SGHTA, CDR2 FQGNSA. The CDR3 totals 14 residues. CDR3 sequence (DNA): TGTGCCAGCAGCCTAGCGTTTGCCCGTTACGAGCAGTACTTC. Protein product: CASSLAFARYEQYF.

The count of this clonotype is one. The chain couples TRBV12-3 or TRBV12-4 to TRBJ2-5; TRBD2 matches at 16 bases. The trim removed 3 bases at V and 3 bases at J, leaving 1 base unmatched. The CDR3 is 16 amino acids. Here the CDR3 reads CASSLGLAGGEETQYF. In nucleotides, the CDR3 is TGTGCCAGCAGTTTGGGACTAGCGGGAGGGGAAGAGACCCAGTACTTC.

This clonotype was counted many times. V is TRBV5-1 and J is TRBJ2-5; 14 bases are a match to TRBD2. The CDR3 totals 16 residues. J gave up 5 bases and V 6 bases, and 9 bases lay outside the gene matches. Germline V CDR1 and CDR2: SGHRS, YFSETQ. In DNA, the CDR3 is TGCGCCAGCACCAGACTAGCGGGAGGGCAGATGGAGACCCAGTACTTC. Translation: CASTRLAGGQMETQYF.

This clonotype has at least ten counts. The V gene is TRBV7-2, the J gene TRBJ2-7; 11 bases agree with TRBD2. J gave up 0 bases and V 5 bases, and 6 bases lay outside the gene matches. CDR3 length equals 16 residues. In germline, CDR1 is SGHTA, CDR2 FQGNSA. As DNA, the CDR3 is TGTGCCAGCAGCCTACCGGGACTAGCGGCCTCCTACGAGCAGTACTTC. Its translation: CASSLPGLAASYEQYF.

This clonotype was counted many times. This chain links TRBV4-1 with TRBJ1-1, with TRBD1 matching 8 bases. This CDR3 region has 15 residues. Losses at the gene ends were 7 bases for V and 3 bases for J; bases not matched to a gene: 10. CDR1 is MGHRA, CDR2 YSYEKL, per germline. In nucleotides, the CDR3 is TGCGCCAGCATAGGGCAGGGGGCGCCAGACACTGAAGCTTTCTTT. Translation gives CASIGQGAPDTEAFF.

This clonotype was picked up many times. The V and J genes are TRBV25-1 and TRBJ1-6, with unresolved D. V was cut by 5 bases and J by 10 bases, with 6 bases left in between. There are 11 residues in the CDR3. Germline V gene sequence: CDR1 MGHDK, CDR2 SYGVNS. This chain's CDR3 is CASSIRSPLHF. CDR3 DNA: TGTGCCAGCAGTATCCGATCACCCCTCCACTTT.

At least ten counts were recorded for this clonotype. The genes are TRBV13 and TRBJ2-7; 7 bases map to TRBD2. Germline loops: CDR1 PRHDT, CDR2 FYEKMQ (reference sequence). This CDR3 is 17 amino acids long. V dropped 5 bases and J dropped 4; count of bases not matched to a gene: 17. The CDR3 reads CASSPTIPSSGRYEQYF. CDR3 coding DNA: TGTGCCAGCAGCCCGACAATTCCTAGTTCCGGGAGGTACGAGCAGTACTTC.

Ten or more counts support this clonotype. V gene TRBV2 combines with J gene TRBJ1-2; D is uncertain. Trimming left V 5 bases short and J 4 bases short, with 14 bases between. The CDR3 has 14 amino acids. Germline-derived CDR1 and CDR2 are SNHLY and FYNNEI. CDR3 coding DNA: TGTGCCAGCAGTCCAGACGGCGGGTTCTATGGCTACACCTTC. This codes for CASSPDGGFYGYTF.

This clonotype was counted many times. This chain joins TRBV7-9 and TRBJ2-7, with a possible D match to TRBD1 (5 bases). The CDR3 totals 14 residues. V dropped 3 bases and J dropped 5 bases, with 14 bases sitting between them. CDR1 is SEHNR, CDR2 FQNEAQ, per germline (reference sequence). CDR3 sequence reads: CASSLTAFGDEQYF. In DNA form, the CDR3 reads TGTGCCAGCAGCTTGACAGCCTTCGGCGACGAGCAGTACTTC.

In its sample, this clonotype was seen a few times. The chain carries TRBV24-1 and TRBJ1-5; D uncertain. Germline loops: CDR1 KGHDR, CDR2 SFDVKD. The length of the CDR3 is 15 residues. Trimming shortened V by 2 bases and J by 2 bases, and 9 bases separated the two germline ends. This CDR3 is CATSDSERGNQPQHF. CDR3 sequence (DNA): TGTGCCACCAGTGATTCGGAGAGGGGCAATCAGCCCCAGCATTTT.

This clonotype was counted many times. V usage is TRBV28 and J usage is TRBJ2-7, with 13 nucleotides matching TRBD2. Germline lookup yields CDR1 MDHEN and CDR2 SYDVKM. Trimming at V came to 5 bases and at J to 3 bases, leaving 4 bases not matched to a gene. The length of the CDR3 is 15 residues. The CDR3 loop is CASSPGLAGLYEQYF. CDR3 coding DNA: TGTGCCAGCAGTCCGGGACTAGCGGGACTCTACGAGCAGTACTTC.

This clonotype was counted at least ten times. The rearrangement uses TRBV12-3 or TRBV12-4 and TRBJ1-2; TRBD1 agrees at 11 bases. Losses at the gene ends were 1 base for V and 4 bases for J; bases not matched to a gene: 8. This CDR3 comprises 17 residues. The CDR3: CASSLVTGQGDGYGYTF. The CDR3 DNA reads TGTGCCAGCAGTTTAGTAACGGGACAGGGGGACGGCTATGGCTACACCTTC.

This clonotype was observed at least ten times. The V and J genes are TRBV10-2 and TRBJ2-7; 7 nucleotides match TRBD1. Trimming cost V 6 bases and J 4 bases; bases outside gene matches: 12. From germline, CDR1 is WSHSY and CDR2 SAAADI. The CDR3 extends over 15 amino acids. CDR3 sequence reads: CASRLPRQGTYEQYF. The CDR3 DNA sequence: TGCGCCAGCAGGCTCCCCCGACAGGGAACTTACGAGCAGTACTTC.

V and J are TRBV7-8 and TRBJ2-5, with 9 bases that match TRBD1. Germline V lookup: CDR1 SGHVS, CDR2 FQNEAQ. V shed 4 bases, J shed 4 bases, and the junction held 7 bases outside the gene matches. The CDR3 is 15 residues long. The CDR3 spells CASSSDRGWVETQYF. Written as DNA, the CDR3 is TGTGCCAGCAGCTCCGACAGGGGGTGGGTAGAGACCCAGTACTTC. Full variable domain (rest looked up from reference TRBV7-8 and TRBJ2-5): GAGVSQSPRYKVAKRGQDVALRCDPISGHVSLFWYQQALGQGPEFLTYFQNEAQLDKSGLPSDRFFAERPEGSVSTLKIQRTQQEDSAVYLCASSSDRGWVETQYFGPGTRLLVL.

This clonotype was recorded at least ten times. The genes are TRBV20-1 and TRBJ2-7; weak D call: TRBD2 (5 bases). Germline-derived CDR1 and CDR2 are DFQATT and SNEGSKA (reference sequence). Trimming cost V 5 bases and J 3 bases, with 8 bases left between them. CDR3 length: 11 amino acids. CDR3 coding DNA: TGCAGTGCTGGACTCCTCTACGAGCAGTACTTC. It specifies CSAGLLYEQYF.

This clonotype was seen many times. The V gene is TRBV12-3 or TRBV12-4, the J gene TRBJ2-7, with 8 bases identical to TRBD2. CDR3 length equals 16 residues. V trimming: 8 bases; J trimming: 0 bases; junction bases outside the gene matches: 12. The CDR3: CASGTSLGGGSYEQYF. The CDR3, as DNA: TGTGCCAGCGGGACTAGTCTAGGGGGGGGCTCCTACGAGCAGTACTTC.

At least ten counts were recorded for this clonotype. This chain joins TRBV4-1 and TRBJ2-2; D remains ambiguous. Trimming pared 1 base from V and 5 bases from J, leaving 11 bases between. This CDR3 comprises 15 residues. The germline V gene encodes CDR1 MGHRA and CDR2 YSYEKL. The CDR3 spells CASSQVPALTGELFF. The CDR3 nucleotides read TGCGCCAGCAGCCAAGTGCCAGCATTAACCGGGGAGCTGTTTTTT.

The table lists this clonotype with many counts. The chain links TRBV27 to TRBJ2-7; the D gene is possibly TRBD1 (6 bases). The CDR3 is made up of 14 amino acids. The germline V gene has CDR1 MNHEY and CDR2 SMNVEV (reference sequence). V lost 6 bases, J lost 3 bases, and 15 bases lay in between. This CDR3 is CASSKTGTYYEQYF. The CDR3 DNA follows: TGTGCCAGCAGCAAAACCGGGACATACTACGAGCAGTACTTC.

This clonotype was picked up many times. The genes are TRBV6-1 and TRBJ1-1; D is unresolved. The V end lost 2 bases, the J end lost 5 bases, and 6 bases lay between the germline ends. CDR1 and CDR2 (germline): MNHNS, SASEGT. CDR3 size: 12 residues. The CDR3 DNA follows: TGTGCCAGCAGTGAACGGGTTACTGAAGCTTTCTTT. Translated, it gives CASSERVTEAFF.

This clonotype was seen many times. The chain combines TRBV20-1 with TRBJ2-7; 15 bases are shared with TRBD2. The germline V gene encodes CDR1 DFQATT and CDR2 SNEGSKA (reference sequence). The CDR3 length is 13 residues. J lost 11 bases, V lost 6 bases, and 8 bases had no gene match. The CDR3 DNA reads TGCAGTGCAACCGGGACTAGCGGGAGGATGAAGTACTTC. It yields the protein CSATGTSGRMKYF.

This clonotype came up many times. The chain uses TRBV12-3 or TRBV12-4 and TRBJ1-2; D unclear. The V gene lost 3 bases and the J gene lost 2 bases, with 10 bases spanning the gap. There are 14 residues in the CDR3. The CDR3 loop reads CASSLGGDNYGYTF. In DNA, the CDR3 is TGTGCCAGCAGTTTGGGTGGTGACAACTATGGCTACACCTTC.

This clonotype was seen many times. This chain joins TRBV2 and TRBJ1-3, with unresolved D. The ends were cut back, 8 bases at V and 1 base at J, with 9 bases in the middle. The CDR3 has 13 amino acids. Germline CDR1 SNHLY, CDR2 FYNNEI. CDR3 protein: CASALGSGNTIYF. CDR3 nucleotides: TGTGCCAGCGCTCTAGGGTCTGGAAACACCATATATTTT.